This entry concerns a single T cell receptor beta chain. Amplification of TCR beta CDR3 regions was performed using RNA transcripts as template. With the HTBI primer set, the TCR CDR3 went through a first round of RT-PCR. Each CDR3 protein gets one entry after TCRdb re-called the multiplex PCR reads with MiXCR. Among hundreds of thousands of distinct CDR3 sequences listed, approximately 25% were seen once. The sample belongs to a study of T cells in Graves' hyperthyroidism and ophthalmopathy. Specimen: blood. The source of this sequence is a woman in her twenties or thirties with Graves' ophthalmopathy.

This CDR3 is CASSPRQGANVNNYGYTF. The CDR3 nucleotides are TGTGCCAGCAGCCCCAGACAGGGGGCGAATGTGAATAACTATGGCTACACCTTC. V is TRBV12-3 or TRBV12-4 and J is TRBJ1-2, with 10 bases that match TRBD1. This CDR3 has 18 amino acids. V gave up 6 bases and J gave up 1 base; unmatched junction bases: 14.